This is a list of T cell receptor beta chains from one sample in a study of T cells after yellow fever vaccination. In TCRdb, the 5' RACE reads were re-called with MiXCR into one record per CDR3 protein. The repertoire holds just over 250,000 distinct CDR3 sequences, with over 4.5% as singletons. Sequencing was performed on CD4+ T cells sorted from PBMCs, taken on the day of the yellow fever booster vaccination. The receptors stem from a man between 18 and 35 years old who received the YFV17D yellow fever vaccine. Both conserved end residues are part of each CDR3. The order of the fields is clone size, V gene, J gene, CDR3 protein. Some rows mark clone size as missing; the rest say once, few, many or name a class of expanded clone.

-	TRBV6-1	TRBJ1-1	CASSSRRTTEAFF
few	TRBV7-2	TRBJ1-2	CASSLQSLIGYTF
many	TRBV5-1	TRBJ2-1	CASSLAIDEQFF
many	TRBV18	TRBJ1-2	CASSPGGANYGYTF
-	TRBV5-4	TRBJ2-5	CASRAGTSGQETQYF
few	TRBV7-2	TRBJ2-3	CASRSRDRGPDTQYF
-	TRBV7-9	TRBJ1-6	CASSRGQAHSPLHF
few	TRBV5-1	TRBJ2-1	CASSGEGSGGYSYNEQFF
-	TRBV6-6	TRBJ1-6	CASSYRGQRDNSPLHF
-	TRBV5-4	TRBJ1-6	CASSTRQGDSPLHF
many	TRBV4-2	TRBJ1-6	CASSHDASLRTVNSPLHF
few	TRBV12-3/TRBV12-4	TRBJ2-1	CASRAPGASSSYNEQFF
few	TRBV15	TRBJ2-5	CATSRAQEETQYF
-	TRBV6-5	TRBJ2-5	CASSVQGETQYF
many	TRBV6-1	TRBJ2-2	CASSGPAGGNTGELFF
many	TRBV12-3/TRBV12-4	TRBJ1-2	CASSITRQGGYTF
few	TRBV5-1	TRBJ2-1	CASSLVSANNEQFF
few	TRBV23-1	TRBJ2-3	CASAYSQGAGDTQYF
-	TRBV7-6	TRBJ2-2	CASSPLRGVNTGELFF
many	TRBV5-6	TRBJ1-2	CASSLGWAEEDGYTF
few	TRBV7-8	TRBJ1-1	CASSRFLNTEAFF
few	TRBV7-2	TRBJ2-2	CASSLVWDPRTGELFF
many	TRBV11-2	TRBJ2-7	CASSLLLYEQYF
-	TRBV3-1	TRBJ2-2	CASLQQGSSTGELFF
many	TRBV7-2	TRBJ2-5	CASSATSGGKETQYF
few	TRBV12-3/TRBV12-4	TRBJ2-3	CASRGVAATQYF
many	TRBV20-1	TRBJ1-2	CSARDDNNYGYTF
few	TRBV5-5	TRBJ1-2	CASSWTGDTESYGYTF
-	TRBV6-6	TRBJ2-2	CASSYSATTGELFF
few	TRBV7-2	TRBJ2-2	CASSFGQGATGELFF
many	TRBV20-1	TRBJ1-2	CSWGAGGYTF
many	TRBV11-2	TRBJ2-1	CASSSLGVTGAYNEQFF
few	TRBV5-4	TRBJ2-7	CASSLSGGLSYEQYF
many	TRBV7-2	TRBJ2-3	CASSSSGSSTDTQYF
many	TRBV29-1	TRBJ1-5	CSVAEGGGNQPQHF
-	TRBV12-3/TRBV12-4	TRBJ2-1	CASSFGQYEQFF
many	TRBV2	TRBJ2-3	CASIGLAGARRYF
many	TRBV7-2	TRBJ2-7	CASREDSYEQYF
-	TRBV20-1	TRBJ2-5	CSAIIPGLAGGFQETQYF
few	TRBV4-1	TRBJ1-3	CASSQEGVFHSGNTIYF
many	TRBV12-3/TRBV12-4	TRBJ2-7	CASKNTGSYEQYF
-	TRBV5-1	TRBJ2-5	CASVKGGGQETQYF
few	TRBV6-5	TRBJ1-1	CASSYSNGQGRRAEAFF
few	TRBV7-2	TRBJ2-6	CASSLWSSSGANVLTF
few	TRBV20-1	TRBJ2-1	CSPAPLERRFF